The 21 T cell receptor beta chains below all came from one sample that was sequenced in a study of identical twins. Each CDR3 protein gets one entry after TCRdb re-called the 5' RACE reads with MiXCR. The table includes hundreds of thousands of distinct CDR3 sequences, over 8.5% detected once. Another study also made use of these data, one on yellow fever vaccine responses in identical twins.

The sample taken for sequencing was PBMCs. Receptors originate from a woman aged 18-29 years in good health.

This clonotype was observed many times. The chain couples TRBV10-3 to TRBJ2-7; D ambiguous. The CDR3 runs to 13 residues. Germline CDR1 reads ENHRY; CDR2 reads SYGVKD. Trimming removed 6 bases at V and 2 bases at J, with 11 bases between. CDR3 DNA: TGTGCCATCAGGGTTTCGGTTACCTACGAGCAGTACTTC. It translates to CAIRVSVTYEQYF.

The rearrangement links TRBV15 to TRBJ2-5, with 8 bases that match TRBD2. The CDR3 sequence is 17 residues long. The germline gives CDR1 LNHNV, CDR2 YYDKDF (reference sequence). Trimming cost V 3 bases and J 3 bases; bases outside gene matches: 12. CDR3 in DNA: TGTGCCACCAGCAGTCCAGTGGGACTAGTGGGGGAAGAGACCCAGTACTTC. Encoded protein: CATSSPVGLVGEETQYF. The full variable domain, completed using reference TRBV15 and TRBJ2-5, is DAMVIQNPRYQVTQFGKPVTLSCSQTLNHNVMYWYQQKSSQAPKLLFHYYDKDFNNEADTPDNFQSRRPNTSFCFLDIRSPGLGDTAMYLCATSSPVGLVGEETQYFGPGTRLLVL.

This clonotype was seen a handful of times. The rearrangement joins TRBV5-5 to TRBJ1-2; no firm D call. This CDR3 comprises 15 residues. Germline CDR1 SGHKS, CDR2 YYEKEE (reference sequence). V gave up 1 base and J gave up 0 bases, with 10 bases separating them. The CDR3 protein is CASSLRGWSNYGYTF. As DNA, the CDR3 is TGTGCCAGCAGCTTGAGAGGGTGGTCTAACTATGGCTACACCTTC.

J is TRBJ1-5 and V is TRBV24-1; D unresolved. CDR3 length: 15 amino acids. Trimming left V 3 bases short and J 1 base short, with 9 bases between. The V gene's germline CDR1 is KGHDR and CDR2 SFDVKD. CDR3 sequence (DNA): TGTGCCACCAGTGATCCCGGACCGAGCAATCAGCCCCAGCATTTT. The encoded protein is CATSDPGPSNQPQHF.

Notes on this clonotype: This may arise from a read error, as a much more abundant clone is one base away. The V gene is TRBV20-1, the J gene TRBJ2-4; TRBD1 might be the D (6 bases). This CDR3 contains 14 residues. V was pared by 4 bases and J by 9 bases, with 19 bases between. Per germline, CDR1 DFQATT and CDR2 SNEGSKA (reference sequence). This CDR3 reads CSAIQIQGRVIQYF. In nucleotides, the CDR3 is TGCAGTGCTATCCAAATACAGGGAAGGGTCATTCAGTACTTC.

Comment on this clonotype: A junction end diverges from the germline sequence, so it may reflect a read error. The V gene is TRBV7-9, the J gene TRBJ2-7, with 9 bases aligning to TRBD1. CDR3 length: 13 amino acids. The germline V gene has CDR1 SEHNR and CDR2 FQNEAQ (reference sequence). CDR3 sequence reads: CASSSRFRDREVF. CDR3 sequence (DNA): TGTGCCAGCAGCTCAAGATTCCGGGACAGGGAGGTCTTC.

This clonotype came up many times. This chain connects TRBV5-1 to TRBJ2-3, with TRBD2 as a possible D gene (5 bases). Germline V gene sequence: CDR1 SGHRS, CDR2 YFSETQ. The CDR3 sequence is 13 residues long. Trimming removed 2 bases at V and 4 bases at J, with 8 bases between. The DNA for the CDR3 is TGCGCCAGCAGCTTAGGAGCGGCAGATACGCAGTATTTT. As protein: CASSLGAADTQYF.

This clonotype was picked up many times. This chain uses TRBV5-1 with TRBJ1-6; 9 bases agree with TRBD1. The V gene's germline CDR1 is SGHRS and CDR2 YFSETQ. V shed 3 bases and J 7 bases; nucleotides not matched to a gene: 5. The CDR3 contains 15 residues. The CDR3 region is CASSSSGTGNSPLHF. The CDR3, as DNA: TGCGCCAGCAGCTCCTCCGGGACAGGGAATTCACCCCTCCACTTT.

In this sample, this clonotype turned up a few times. The V and J genes are TRBV10-1 and TRBJ2-1; D may correspond to TRBD1 or TRBD2 (5 bases each). CDR1 WNHNN and CDR2 SYGVQD come from the germline V gene (reference sequence). Between the trimmed V and J ends, which lost 4 bases and 9 bases, there was a span of 13 bases. CDR3 length: 13 amino acids. The DNA of the CDR3 is TGCGCCAGCAGTGCCGTGGCAGGGAGTGAGCAGTTCTTC. This sequence encodes CASSAVAGSEQFF.

This sequence joins TRBV27 and TRBJ2-7; 10 bases map to TRBD2. Losses at the gene ends were 0 bases for V and 4 bases for J; bases not matched to a gene: 3. This CDR3 has 15 residues. Germline assignment: CDR1 MNHEY and CDR2 SMNVEV (reference sequence). The CDR3 is CASSLSPSGRYEQYF. DNA for the CDR3: TGTGCCAGCAGTTTATCCCCTAGCGGGAGATACGAGCAGTACTTC.

This clonotype was seen at least ten times. The J gene is TRBJ2-2, the V gene TRBV12-3 or TRBV12-4, with 8 bases identical to TRBD2. The length of the CDR3 is 13 residues. V shed 5 bases, J shed 6 bases, and the junction held 2 bases outside the gene matches. CDR3 coding DNA: TGTGCCAGCAGTAGCGGGGGAGCCGGGGAGCTGTTTTTT. It codes for CASSSGGAGELFF.

The chain employs TRBV28 and TRBJ2-7, with TRBD1 identical over 8 bases. Trimming at V came to 6 bases and at J to 3 bases, leaving 10 bases not matched to a gene. From germline, CDR1 is MDHEN and CDR2 SYDVKM. The CDR3 has 15 residues. CDR3 loop: CASRSASGTGYEQYF. In DNA, the CDR3 is TGTGCCAGCAGGTCTGCTTCCGGGACAGGCTACGAGCAGTACTTC.

This chain links TRBV11-2 with TRBJ2-1; perhaps TRBD2 as D (8 bases). This CDR3 is built from 17 residues. Per germline, CDR1 SGHAT and CDR2 FQNNGV. V lost 6 bases and J 0 bases, leaving 18 bases between the germline ends. CDR3 sequence reads: CASRIGGGGSSYNEQFF. Written as DNA, the CDR3 is TGTGCCAGCAGGATAGGGGGCGGGGGGAGCTCCTACAATGAGCAGTTCTTC.

This clonotype has a handful of counts. The V and J genes are TRBV11-2 and TRBJ1-6; 7 nucleotides agree with TRBD1. The CDR3 loop spans 13 amino acids. The ends lost 5 bases at V and 9 bases at J; junction bases unmatched: 4. Germline values: CDR1 SGHAT, CDR2 FQNNGV. The chain's CDR3 is CASSPGTVSPLHF. The CDR3 DNA is TGTGCCAGCAGCCCCGGGACAGTTTCACCCCTCCACTTT.

The table lists this clonotype with many counts. This rearrangement joins TRBV5-1 to TRBJ1-1; D ambiguous. The V gene lost 5 bases and the J gene lost 0 bases, with 8 bases spanning the gap. The CDR3 has 13 residues. Germline V gives CDR1 SGHRS, CDR2 YFSETQ. CDR3 loop: CASRGNMNTEAFF. The CDR3 DNA is TGCGCCAGCAGGGGCAACATGAACACTGAAGCTTTCTTT.

The gene calls are TRBV12-3 or TRBV12-4 and TRBJ1-2, with 7 nucleotides matching TRBD1. The CDR3 sequence is 14 residues long. The J segment lost 4 bases and the V segment lost 2 bases, leaving 4 bases of the junction unmatched. The CDR3 is CASSLKGAGYGYTF. The CDR3 bases are TGTGCCAGCAGTTTAAAGGGGGCAGGCTATGGCTACACCTTC.

The genes are TRBV2 and TRBJ2-2; 10 positions agree with TRBD1. The trim removed 7 bases at V and 5 bases at J, leaving 1 base unmatched. This CDR3 has 13 residues. CDR1 and CDR2 from the germline V gene are SNHLY and FYNNEI. DNA for the CDR3: TGTGCCAGCAAGGGACAGGGGACCGGGGAGCTGTTTTTT. It translates to CASKGQGTGELFF.

The V call is TRBV6-5, the J call TRBJ2-1; TRBD2 might be the D (7 bases). Germline-derived CDR1 and CDR2 are MNHEY and SVGAGI. The CDR3 covers 12 residues. The germline V and J ends were trimmed by 0 bases and 12 bases, with 9 bases remaining between them. CDR3: CASSYSGGPQFF. In nucleotides, the CDR3 is TGTGCCAGCAGTTACTCGGGGGGGCCGCAGTTCTTC.

A few counts support this clonotype. The chain recombines TRBV7-6 with TRBJ2-1; 9 bases align to TRBD1. Germline V gene lookup returns CDR1 SGHVS and CDR2 FNYEAQ. This CDR3 contains 15 residues. With V trimmed by 4 bases and J by 6 bases, 7 bases remained unmatched. CDR3 residues: CASSSWGQGPNEQFF. The CDR3 nucleotides are TGTGCCAGCAGCTCTTGGGGACAGGGCCCCAATGAGCAGTTCTTC. Supplemented by reference TRBV7-6 and TRBJ2-1, the full variable domain reads GAGVSQSPRYKVTKRGQDVALRCDPISGHVSLYWYRQALGQGPEFLTYFNYEAQQDKSGLPNDRFSAERPEGSISTLTIQRTEQRDSAMYRCASSSWGQGPNEQFFGPGTRLTVL.

V and J are TRBV6-4 and TRBJ2-3, with D possibly TRBD2 on 5 matching bases. The CDR3 spans 16 residues. The V and J ends lost 0 bases and 0 bases respectively, with 10 bases between them. Germline lookup yields CDR1 MRHNA and CDR2 SNTAGT. The chain's CDR3 is CASSDSIERSTDTQYF. CDR3 bases: TGTGCCAGCAGTGACTCGATCGAGCGGAGCACAGATACGCAGTATTTT.

CDR3 sequence (DNA): TGTGCCAGCAGCTTAGATGTGGGACAGGGGTACTACAATGAGCAGTTCTTC. Translation gives CASSLDVGQGYYNEQFF. V is TRBV7-9 and J is TRBJ2-1; 10 nucleotides agree with TRBD1. The CDR3 covers 17 residues. The junction had 6 bases not matched to a gene; V was cut back by 1 base and J by 3 bases. From germline, CDR1 is SEHNR and CDR2 FQNEAQ (reference sequence). Drawing the rest from reference TRBV7-9 and TRBJ2-1, the complete variable domain is DTGVSQNPRHKITKRGQNVTFRCDPISEHNRLYWYRQTLGQGPEFLTYFQNEAQLEKSRLLSDRFSAERPKGSFSTLEIQRTEQGDSAMYLCASSLDVGQGYYNEQFFGPGTRLTVL.